These 14 T cell receptor beta chains came from one sample sequenced in a study of Graves' ophthalmopathy and Graves' hyperthyroidism. The study amplified TCR beta CDR3 regions using RNA transcripts. A first-round RT-PCR used HTBI primers, followed by a second-round multiplex PCR. A single record per CDR3 protein comes from TCRdb applying MiXCR to the multiplex PCR reads. The table has some 750,000 distinct CDR3 sequences, roughly 41% seen once. The material sequenced was peripheral blood. The receptors originated from an adult man with Graves' ophthalmopathy.

This clonotype was seen a handful of times. The chain combines TRBV3-1 with TRBJ1-5; 8 nucleotides line up with TRBD1. Germline V lookup: CDR1 LGHDT, CDR2 YNNKEL (reference sequence). CDR3 size: 15 residues. The trim removed 1 base at V and 2 bases at J, leaving 1 base unmatched. Here the CDR3 reads CASSQGGQGNQPQHF. CDR3 coding DNA: TGTGCCAGCAGCCAAGGGGGACAGGGCAATCAGCCCCAGCATTTT.

The chain is built from TRBV6-6 and TRBJ2-5, with 8 nucleotides matching TRBD2. The germline CDR1 and CDR2 sequences are MNHNY and SVGAGI (reference sequence). V gave up 10 bases and J gave up 2 bases; unmatched junction bases: 6. CDR3 length: 13 amino acids. This CDR3 reads CATSAGGQETQYF. DNA of the CDR3: TGTGCCACAAGCGCGGGAGGACAAGAGACCCAGTACTTC.

V gene TRBV25-1 combines with J gene TRBJ2-2; D perhaps matches TRBD1 (5 bases). The CDR3 has 14 residues. CDR1 is MGHDK and CDR2 is SYGVNS in the germline V gene. CDR3 in amino acids: CARVTGSNTGELFF. CDR3 bases: TGTGCTAGAGTAACAGGATCGAACACCGGGGAGCTGTTTTTT.

This clonotype was seen many times. The gene calls are TRBV7-2 and TRBJ1-2, with TRBD1 as a possible D gene (6 bases). Germline V gene sequence: CDR1 SGHTA, CDR2 FQGNSA. This CDR3 region has 13 residues. V shed 1 base and J shed 4 bases, with 7 bases lying between them. CDR3 nucleotides: TGTGCCAGCAGCTTAGAAGGGGGCTATGGCTACACCTTC. This sequence encodes CASSLEGGYGYTF.

This clonotype was picked up a small number of times. The genes are TRBV24-1 and TRBJ1-5, with a tentative D call TRBD1 (5 bases). The CDR3 has 15 amino acids. Germline CDR1 is KGHDR and CDR2 is SFDVKD. V was cut by 4 bases and J by 2 bases, with 11 bases left in between. In nucleotides, the CDR3 is TGTGCCACCAGTGACCCAGGGATGGGCAATCAGCCCCAGCATTTT. The encoded protein is CATSDPGMGNQPQHF.

This chain joins TRBV7-9 and TRBJ1-3; tentatively, D is TRBD1 (5 bases). The V and J ends lost 5 bases and 8 bases respectively, with 16 bases between them. This CDR3 comprises 14 residues. Per the germline V gene, CDR1 is SEHNR and CDR2 is FQNEAQ (reference sequence). CDR3 residues: CASSLRDYGYTIYF. CDR3 DNA sequence: TGTGCCAGCAGCCTAAGGGACTATGGCTACACCATATATTTT.

V is TRBV2 and J is TRBJ1-5; tentatively, D is TRBD1 (5 bases). V was trimmed by 6 bases and J by 3 bases, leaving 15 bases between them. The CDR3 loop spans 15 amino acids. In germline, CDR1 is SNHLY, CDR2 FYNNEI. The CDR3 bases are TGTGCCAGCAGCCAACCCGGGGGGATCAATCAGCCCCAGCATTTT. It is translated as CASSQPGGINQPQHF.

The rearrangement uses TRBV7-8 and TRBJ1-2, with D possibly matching TRBD1 (5 bases). Germline V gene sequence: CDR1 SGHVS, CDR2 FQNEAQ. There are 15 residues in the CDR3. Trimming removed 5 bases from V and 2 bases from J, with 15 bases in between. CDR3 DNA sequence: TGTGCCAGCAGCCGACCGGGACCCCGGAACTATGGCTACACCTTC. As protein: CASSRPGPRNYGYTF.

The rearrangement uses TRBV20-1 and TRBJ1-5; D ambiguous. V gave up 3 bases and J gave up 0 bases, with 12 bases separating them. Germline CDR1 DFQATT, CDR2 SNEGSKA (reference sequence). This CDR3 comprises 15 residues. The CDR3 spells CSASPLGSSNQPQHF. The CDR3 DNA sequence: TGCAGTGCTAGCCCCCTTGGGTCTAGCAATCAGCCCCAGCATTTT.

This clonotype was detected many times. The chain employs TRBV7-3 and TRBJ2-5, with 9 bases identical to TRBD2. V lost 2 bases, J lost 4 bases, and 5 bases stayed unmatched. Germline V gene data show CDR1 as SGHTA and CDR2 as FQGTGA. This CDR3 is built from 15 residues. The CDR3 nucleotides are TGTGCCAGCAGCTTAGGTAGCGGGGGACGAGAGACCCAGTACTTC. It translates to CASSLGSGGRETQYF.

The chain joins TRBV10-3 to TRBJ2-7; D gene unclear. CDR3 length equals 11 residues. CDR1 and CDR2 from the germline V gene are ENHRY and SYGVKD. The CDR3 reads CATGGPYEQYF. DNA of the CDR3: TGTGCGACGGGCGGACCTTACGAGCAGTACTTC.

Worth noting for this clonotype: One end of the junction fails to match germline, which may point to a read error. The chain is built from TRBV5-4 and TRBJ1-1, with TRBD1 as a possible D gene (6 bases). Germline V CDR1 and CDR2: SGHNT, YYREEE (reference sequence). This CDR3 is 14 amino acids long. The DNA for the CDR3 is TGTGCCAGCAGCTTGCCCCAGGGGAACACTGGAGCTTTCTTT. Its protein product is CASSLPQGNTGAFF.

The chain uses TRBV10-3 and TRBJ1-1; D ambiguous. The CDR3 extends over 17 amino acids. CDR1 is ENHRY, CDR2 SYGVKD, per germline. Trimming shortened V by 1 base and J by 0 bases, and 15 bases separated the two germline ends. CDR3 loop: CAISEFAAGRMNTEAFF. CDR3 nucleotide sequence: TGTGCCATCAGTGAGTTCGCGGCGGGGAGGATGAACACTGAAGCTTTCTTT.

V gene TRBV19 combines with J gene TRBJ1-5; D is possibly TRBD1 (6 bases). The CDR3 sequence is 14 residues long. Germline V CDR1 and CDR2: LNHDA, SQIVND (reference sequence). Trimming took off 9 bases at V and 5 bases at J, with 17 bases between the two ends. CDR3 sequence (DNA): TGTGCCAGCAGCCCAAGCCCAGGGGATCAGCCCCAGCATTTT. Translation gives CASSPSPGDQPQHF. The whole variable domain, filled in from reference TRBV19 and TRBJ1-5, reads DGGITQSPKYLFRKEGQNVTLSCEQNLNHDAMYWYRQDPGQGLRLIYYSQIVNDFQKGDIAEGYSVSREKKESFPLTVTSAQKNPTAFYLCASSPSPGDQPQHFGDGTRLSIL.